This TCR beta chain was obtained from a study of T-cell reconstitution after alpha-beta-depleted transplantation in children listed by TCRdb under 2016. Background on the whole study: T-cell immune reconstitution after TCRalphabeta/CD19-depleted allogeneic hematopoietic cell transplantation in children was quantitatively tracked in the study by means of TCR repertoire profiling.

Library prep was done by PCR. Sequencing was performed on an Illumina HiSeq 2500. Molecular barcoding was employed in the preparation of TCR libraries, with unique molecular identifiers being used to normalize TCRbeta repertoire quantification. TCRdb reworked the public reads: Q25 trimming with fastp, MiXCR clone assembly, productive beta chains retained. Rows with a matching CDR3 protein are joined into one entry that keeps the most common DNA and genes. Across this sample there are about 400,000 distinct CDR3 sequences, with 20% seen only once. 3.8% of the sample is taken by the ten largest. The CDR3 starts with the cysteine, ends with the phenylalanine, and has 13 residues. Only the CDR3 portion is preserved as DNA: 39 bases, with reading frame beginning at the first base. Germline trimming: 4 bases from V, 3 bases from J; junction bases outside gene matches: 6. The germline V gene yields SQVTM for CDR1 and ANQGSEA for CDR2.

This clonotype was counted many times. What this receptor recognizes is not known. No base quality information exists; no much larger clone differs at one position. Sequencing used PBMCs from the stem cell graft donor, obtained from the stem cell graft. The receptor chain draws on TRBV29-1 and TRBJ2-7; 7 central nucleotides agree with TRBD2. The source is a human donor who donated a stem cell graft to a child with acute myeloid leukemia. CDR3 protein: CSVGASGVYEQYF. The sequenced DNA is TGCAGCGTTGGTGCTAGCGGAGTCTACGAGCAGTACTTC.